This section outlines one TCR beta chain sequence together with its context. Antigen: not known. The data were obtained in a study of shared clonotypes between healthy human individuals. Study details: Participating donors consisted of two women and three men aged 18 to 49. There were three CD4 naive, three CD4 memory, two CD8 naive and one CD8 memory plates per donor. Study-wide findings and caveats: Sequencing of the sorted subsets was shown by rarefaction to be incomplete despite large depth.

This table comes from immunoSEQ multiplex PCR, and its TCRdb copy is limited to in-frame clones, with some not included. Here the sample spans over a million clones, roughly 70% being singletons. J lost 2 bases, V lost 4 bases, and 11 bases had no gene match. Germline V gene data show CDR1 as LGHNA and CDR2 as YSLEER. This CDR3 contains 18 residues. This chain connects TRBV4-3 to TRBJ2-2; 9 bases align to TRBD2. What was sequenced was memory CD4+ T cells sorted from blood. The subset here: CD45RA-negative fraction. The TCR sequence derives from a man aged 18 to 35 in good health. CDR3 sequence reads: CASSLFVSGSANTGELFF. In DNA, the CDR3 is TGCGCCAGCAGCCTTTTTGTTAGCGGGAGCGCTAACACCGGGGAGCTGTTTTTT.